These 18 T cell receptor beta chains were sequenced from one sample in a study of OX40 agonist ivuxolimab in advanced cancers. The repertoire was sequenced with immunoSEQ multiplex PCR; TCRdb's copy has only in-frame clones and lacks some. The sample contains around 13,000 clones, roughly 80% of which appear only once. Specimen: CD4+ or CD8+ T cells sorted from blood, collected in a trial of the OX40 agonist ivuxolimab. These TCRs come from an adult with an advanced solid tumor such as melanoma, head and neck, liver or kidney cancer.

The V and J genes are TRBV30 and TRBJ2-5; no firm D call. The DNA end lines up better with TRBJ2-7; the J call may be wrong. The germline gives CDR1 GTSNPN, CDR2 SVGIG (reference sequence). This CDR3 contains 13 residues. The chain's CDR3 is CAWSGLGFYEQYF. In DNA form, the CDR3 reads TGTGCCTGGAGTGGACTGGGGTTCTACGAGCAGTACTTC.

The sample holds one count of this clone. The chain is built from TRBV19 and TRBJ2-5; D gene unclear. Germline CDR1 is LNHDA and CDR2 is SQIVND (reference sequence). V lost 3 bases to trimming and J lost 5 bases, with 13 bases between them. The CDR3 contains 14 residues. CDR3 nucleotide sequence: TGTGCCAGTAGTATGGTCAGCGATGGGGAGACCCAGTACTTC. Amino acids: CASSMVSDGETQYF.

This sequence joins TRBV9 and TRBJ2-3; D is uncertain. V was shortened by 3 bases and J by 5 bases, with 4 bases between the two germline ends. Per the germline V gene, CDR1 is SGDLS and CDR2 is YYNGEE. This CDR3 comprises 11 residues. The CDR3: CASSARDTQYF. DNA for the CDR3: TGTGCCAGCAGCGCCAGAGATACGCAGTATTTT.

V usage is TRBV19 and J usage is TRBJ2-2; no clear D gene. The CDR3 is 11 amino acids. Germline values: CDR1 LNHDA, CDR2 SQIVND (reference sequence). V lost 8 bases to trimming and J lost 3 bases, with 4 bases between them. CDR3 sequence: CASRYTGELFF. CDR3 DNA: TGTGCCAGTCGGTACACCGGGGAGCTGTTTTTT.

The chain recombines TRBV15 with TRBJ2-7; 8 nucleotides align to TRBD1. The CDR3 sequence is 16 residues long. The V segment lost 3 bases and the J segment 4 bases; nucleotides outside the gene matches: 11. Germline V gene sequence: CDR1 LNHNV, CDR2 YYDKDF (reference sequence). In nucleotides, the CDR3 is TGTGCCACCAGCAGTCAGGGGGCGGAGAGCGGTTACGAGCAGTACTTC. This sequence encodes CATSSQGAESGYEQYF.

The chain couples TRBV7-9 to TRBJ1-1; D is perhaps TRBD1 (6 bases). Per germline, CDR1 SEHNR and CDR2 FQNEAQ (reference sequence). The germline V and J ends were trimmed by 0 bases and 5 bases, with 10 bases remaining between them. This CDR3 contains 14 residues. CDR3 in amino acids: CASSLAPRGTEAFF. DNA for the CDR3: TGTGCCAGCAGCTTAGCACCAAGGGGGACTGAAGCTTTCTTT.

V gene TRBV6-4 combines with J gene TRBJ2-1; 9 bases match TRBD2. The CDR3 totals 15 residues. After removal of 2 bases from V and 7 bases from J, the junction contained 6 bases not matched to a gene. Germline assignment: CDR1 MRHNA and CDR2 SNTAGT. The CDR3 region is CASSDDLAGGNEQFF. CDR3 DNA: TGTGCCAGCAGTGACGATCTCGCGGGAGGGAATGAGCAGTTCTTC.

The J gene is TRBJ2-1, the V gene TRBV7-8; 9 bases match TRBD2. V lost 1 base, J lost 12 bases, and 16 bases stayed unmatched. Germline V gene lookup returns CDR1 SGHVS and CDR2 FQNEAQ. The CDR3 totals 17 residues. The CDR3 loop reads CASSLVIAGVDPWGQFF. CDR3 DNA: TGTGCCAGCAGCTTAGTCATAGCGGGAGTCGACCCCTGGGGGCAGTTCTTC.

V usage is TRBV28 and J usage is TRBJ1-5; the D gene is possibly TRBD1 (5 bases). Per the germline V gene, CDR1 is MDHEN and CDR2 is SYDVKM. V was cut by 7 bases and J by 3 bases, with 16 bases left in between. The CDR3 covers 15 residues. In DNA form, the CDR3 reads TGTGCCAGCACTCGGTATGGGGGGTCCAATCAGCCCCAGCATTTT. Translated, it gives CASTRYGGSNQPQHF. The whole variable domain, remainder taken from reference TRBV28 and TRBJ1-5, is DVKVTQSSRYLVKRTGEKVFLECVQDMDHENMFWYRQDPGLGLRLIYFSYDVKMKEKGDIPEGYSVSREKKERFSLILESASTNQTSMYLCASTRYGGSNQPQHFGDGTRLSIL.

This clone showed up just once. The rearrangement links TRBV21-1 to TRBJ2-1; no DNA check was done on the table's D call, TRBD2. TRBV21-1 is a pseudogene locus. The CDR3 covers 16 residues. CDR3 residues: CASSKESGRNYNEQFF. CDR3 sequence (DNA): TGTGCCAGCAGCAAAGAGAGCGGGAGGAACTACAATGAGCAGTTCTTC.

The chain is built from TRBV19 and TRBJ2-5, with D possibly matching TRBD1 (6 bases). The CDR3 loop spans 15 amino acids. Germline CDR1 and CDR2: LNHDA and SQIVND (reference sequence). V was clipped by 1 base and J by 4 bases, with 13 bases between them. The CDR3 region has the DNA TGTGCCAGTAGTATAGCGGGGACACAAAGAGAGACCCAGTACTTC. Translation: CASSIAGTQRETQYF.

The V call is TRBV5-6, the J call TRBJ2-7; D unresolved. Germline V gene data show CDR1 as SGHDT and CDR2 as YYEEEE. V lost 2 bases and J 6 bases, leaving 6 bases between the germline ends. This CDR3 region has 11 residues. This CDR3 is CASSFNREQYF. CDR3 nucleotides: TGTGCCAGCAGCTTTAATCGCGAGCAGTACTTC.

The J gene is TRBJ2-7, the V gene TRBV9, with 8 nucleotides matching TRBD2. The CDR3 has 15 residues. V lost 0 bases and J lost 3; bases outside the gene matches: 5. CDR1 and CDR2 (germline): SGDLS, YYNGEE. CDR3 in amino acids: CASSVEGTSGYEQYF. DNA for the CDR3: TGTGCCAGCAGCGTAGAAGGTACTAGCGGCTACGAGCAGTACTTC.

The rearrangement uses TRBV7-8 and TRBJ2-7, with D hard to call. CDR3 size: 13 residues. Trimming shortened V by 1 base and J by 0 bases, and 4 bases separated the two germline ends. Per germline, CDR1 SGHVS and CDR2 FQNEAQ. This CDR3 reads CASSLGFSYEQYF. As DNA, the CDR3 is TGTGCCAGCAGCTTAGGGTTCTCCTACGAGCAGTACTTC.

The chain joins TRBV5-6 to TRBJ2-1; TRBD2 aligns across 10 bases. The trim removed 3 bases at V and 3 bases at J, leaving 3 bases unmatched. The CDR3 sequence is 15 residues long. The germline CDR1 and CDR2 sequences are SGHDT and YYEEEE. CDR3 loop: CASSSGLAIYNEQFF. The CDR3 region has the DNA TGTGCCAGCAGCTCGGGACTAGCGATCTACAATGAGCAGTTCTTC.

Written as DNA, the CDR3 is TGTGCCAGCAGTCCCATCGCCCTCAACTATGGCTACACCTTC. It translates to CASSPIALNYGYTF. V gene TRBV27 combines with J gene TRBJ1-2; D unresolved. Germline V lookup: CDR1 MNHEY, CDR2 SMNVEV (reference sequence). The CDR3 runs 14 residues. Trimming took off 5 bases at V and 2 bases at J, with 12 bases between the two ends.

This clone has more than one count but fewer than ten. The rearrangement uses TRBV28 and TRBJ2-2, with a tentative D call TRBD2 (5 bases). Trimming removed 7 bases at V and 5 bases at J, with 17 bases between. The length of the CDR3 is 15 residues. The germline V gene encodes CDR1 MDHEN and CDR2 SYDVKM. CDR3 protein: CASTPPTRGTGELFF. DNA for the CDR3: TGTGCCAGCACCCCACCTACGCGCGGGACCGGGGAGCTGTTTTTT.

The V and J genes are TRBV7-3 and TRBJ2-2; D possibly matches TRBD1 or TRBD2 (5 bases each). Trimming took 3 bases from V and 9 from J, leaving 14 bases between them. Germline lookup yields CDR1 SGHTA and CDR2 FQGTGA. The CDR3 runs 14 residues. As DNA, the CDR3 is TGTGCCAGCAGCTTGGGGGTTGGTAATCGGGAGCTGTTTTTT. This gives the protein CASSLGVGNRELFF.